The entry below gives a single TCR beta chain sequence along with its context. These data originate in a study of blood T cell repertoires in COVID-19. Study information: The origin of the acute and convalescent COVID-19 samples was the United States, Italy and Spain. From T cells, B-cell-depleted T cells, or PBMCs came the material, which was cDNA or gDNA.

Authors' methods: Amplification of reference gene primers was used by the study to estimate nucleated cell counts. Profiled with immunoSEQ multiplex PCR; TCRdb holds only in-frame clones, not every one. That table is the source of V, J and clone size, and D and trimming were worked out from the DNA. The repertoire has about 73,000 clones, 82% of them found once; the top ten carry more than 4%. V lost 2 bases and J lost 6, with 10 bases in between. Per germline, CDR1 KGHDR and CDR2 SFDVKD. The CDR3 sequence is 14 residues long. This clonotype originated in a woman in her fifties or sixties with acute or convalescent COVID-19. Specimen: peripheral blood. The chain combines TRBV24-1 with TRBJ2-1, with D possibly TRBD2 on 5 matching bases. The CDR3, as DNA: TGTGCCACCAGTGATTCGGACTCGTTCAATGAGCAGTTCTTC. Residues: CATSDSDSFNEQFF.